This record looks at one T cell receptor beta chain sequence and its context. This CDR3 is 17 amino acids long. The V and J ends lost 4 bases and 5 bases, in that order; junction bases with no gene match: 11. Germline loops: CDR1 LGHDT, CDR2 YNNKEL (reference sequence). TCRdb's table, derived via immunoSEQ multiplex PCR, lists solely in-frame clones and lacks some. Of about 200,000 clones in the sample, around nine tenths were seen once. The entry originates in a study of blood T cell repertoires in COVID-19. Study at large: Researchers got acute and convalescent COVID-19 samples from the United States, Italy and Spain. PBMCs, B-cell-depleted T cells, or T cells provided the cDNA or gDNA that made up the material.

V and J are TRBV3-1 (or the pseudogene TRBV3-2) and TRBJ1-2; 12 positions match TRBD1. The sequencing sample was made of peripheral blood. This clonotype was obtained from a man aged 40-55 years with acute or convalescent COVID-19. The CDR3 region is CASSLGTGGTIRYGYTF. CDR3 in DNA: TGTGCCAGCAGCCTGGGGACAGGGGGCACCATTCGATATGGCTACACCTTC.